One and the same sample provided the 5 T cell receptor beta chains below, sequenced in a study of blood T cell repertoires in COVID-19. Sequenced by immunoSEQ multiplex PCR; TCRdb stores in-frame clones only, minus some. Among 130,000 or so clones listed, 70% to 90% were seen once. Sample: peripheral blood. Every receptor here comes from a human donor in a cohort sampled during active COVID-19.

The chain uses TRBV18 and TRBJ1-5; 7 bases are shared with TRBD1. The V segment lost 4 bases and the J segment 4 bases; nucleotides outside the gene matches: 4. Germline CDR1 KGHSH, CDR2 LQKENI. The CDR3 contains 14 residues. The DNA for the CDR3 is TGTGCCAGCTCACAGGGGGCGCAGAATCAGCCCCAGCATTTT. This sequence encodes CASSQGAQNQPQHF.

In this sample, this clone turned up once. V is TRBV4-1 and J is TRBJ2-2; TRBD1 aligns across 7 bases. The CDR3 runs to 16 residues. The V segment lost 1 base and the J segment 3 bases; nucleotides outside the gene matches: 5. Germline-derived CDR1 and CDR2 are MGHRA and YSYEKL. CDR3 in DNA: TGCGCCAGCAGCCAAGCTCCCACAGGGGACACCGGGGAGCTGTTTTTT. Encoded protein: CASSQAPTGDTGELFF.

This sequence joins TRBV3-1 (or the pseudogene TRBV3-2) and TRBJ2-7; 10 bases map to TRBD2. With 1 base clipped from V and 1 base from J, the junction kept 7 bases outside the gene matches. The CDR3 spans 17 residues. The germline CDR1 and CDR2 sequences are LGHDT and YNNKEL (reference sequence). CDR3 DNA sequence: TGTGCCAGCAGCCAAGTGGGTAGCGGGAGGCAATCCTACGAGCAGTACTTC. Its translation is CASSQVGSGRQSYEQYF.

This rearrangement joins TRBV2 to TRBJ1-1, with 10 bases identical to TRBD1. CDR3 length equals 15 residues. CDR1 is SNHLY, CDR2 FYNNEI, per germline. V shed 3 bases and J 4 bases; nucleotides not matched to a gene: 5. CDR3 nucleotide sequence: TGTGCCAGCAGTGAGGGGAGGACAGGGGGCACTGAAGCTTTCTTT. This translates into CASSEGRTGGTEAFF.

The chain carries TRBV20-1 and TRBJ1-2; 7 bases line up with TRBD1. The ends lost 3 bases at V and 4 bases at J; junction bases unmatched: 2. The CDR3 has 12 amino acids. CDR1 is DFQATT and CDR2 is SNEGSKA in the germline V gene (reference sequence). As DNA, the CDR3 is TGCAGTGCTAGTAGGGGGCTCTATGGCTACACCTTC. Translation: CSASRGLYGYTF.